This T cell receptor (beta chain) was sequenced for a study of early T cells in non-severe SARS-CoV-2 infection. This clonotype has at least ten counts. One entry per CDR3 protein, called by TCRdb with MiXCR from the 5' RACE reads. Of tens of thousands of distinct CDR3 sequences in the sample, 9.5% were seen once. The CDR3 has 16 amino acids. The trim removed 2 bases at V and 6 bases at J, leaving 7 bases unmatched. Germline V gene data show CDR1 as SGHRS and CDR2 as YFSETQ. Sequences were obtained from whole blood. The TCR sequence derives from an adult who was a healthcare worker with PCR-confirmed SARS-CoV-2 infection or an uninfected control (not recorded which). This chain joins TRBV5-1 and TRBJ2-2, with TRBD1 matching over 10 bases. CDR3 sequence: CASSFGTGAFPGELFF. CDR3 DNA sequence: TGCGCCAGCAGCTTCGGGACAGGGGCGTTCCCCGGGGAGCTGTTTTTT.